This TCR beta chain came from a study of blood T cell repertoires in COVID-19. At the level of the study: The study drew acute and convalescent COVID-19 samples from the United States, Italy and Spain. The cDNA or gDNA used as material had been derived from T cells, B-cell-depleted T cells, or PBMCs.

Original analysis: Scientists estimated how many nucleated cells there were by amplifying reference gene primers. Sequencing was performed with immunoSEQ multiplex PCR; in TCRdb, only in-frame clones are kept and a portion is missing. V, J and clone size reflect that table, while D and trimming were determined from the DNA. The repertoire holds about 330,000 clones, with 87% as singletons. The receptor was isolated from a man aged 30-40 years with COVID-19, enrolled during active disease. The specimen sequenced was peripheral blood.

CDR3 in DNA: TGTGCCAGCAGCCTCGCCGCCGGGACTAGCGGCCCCCGGGAGCAGTACTTC. Protein product: CASSLAAGTSGPREQYF. The V and J genes are TRBV7-2 and TRBJ2-7, with 11 bases that match TRBD2. V dropped 5 bases and J dropped 7; count of bases not matched to a gene: 16. Per germline, CDR1 SGHTA and CDR2 FQGNSA. This CDR3 has 17 residues.